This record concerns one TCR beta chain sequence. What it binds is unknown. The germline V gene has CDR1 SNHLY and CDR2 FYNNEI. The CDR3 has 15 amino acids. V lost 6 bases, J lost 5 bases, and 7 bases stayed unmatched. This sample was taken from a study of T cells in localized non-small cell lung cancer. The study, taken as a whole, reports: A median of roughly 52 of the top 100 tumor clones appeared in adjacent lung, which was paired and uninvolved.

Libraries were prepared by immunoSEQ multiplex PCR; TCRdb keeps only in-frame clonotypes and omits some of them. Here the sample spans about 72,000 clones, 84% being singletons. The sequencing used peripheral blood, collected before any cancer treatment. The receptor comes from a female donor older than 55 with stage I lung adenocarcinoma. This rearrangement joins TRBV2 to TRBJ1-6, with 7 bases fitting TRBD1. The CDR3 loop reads CASRGTGVNNSPLHF. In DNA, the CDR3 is TGTGCCAGCAGAGGTACAGGGGTGAATAATTCACCCCTCCACTTT.